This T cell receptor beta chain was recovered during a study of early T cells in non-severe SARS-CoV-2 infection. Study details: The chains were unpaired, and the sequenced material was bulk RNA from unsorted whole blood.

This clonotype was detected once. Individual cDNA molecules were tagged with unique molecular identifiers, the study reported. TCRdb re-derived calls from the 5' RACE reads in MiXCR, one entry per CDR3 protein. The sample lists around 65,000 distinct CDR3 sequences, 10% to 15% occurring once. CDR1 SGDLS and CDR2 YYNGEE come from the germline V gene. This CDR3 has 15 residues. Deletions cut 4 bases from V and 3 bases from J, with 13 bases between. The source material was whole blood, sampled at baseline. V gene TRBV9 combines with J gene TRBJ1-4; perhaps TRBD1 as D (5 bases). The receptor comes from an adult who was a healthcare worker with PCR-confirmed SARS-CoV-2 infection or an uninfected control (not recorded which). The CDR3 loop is CASSTPGTANEKLFF. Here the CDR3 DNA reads TGTGCCAGCAGCACCCCCGGGACCGCTAATGAAAAACTGTTTTTT.